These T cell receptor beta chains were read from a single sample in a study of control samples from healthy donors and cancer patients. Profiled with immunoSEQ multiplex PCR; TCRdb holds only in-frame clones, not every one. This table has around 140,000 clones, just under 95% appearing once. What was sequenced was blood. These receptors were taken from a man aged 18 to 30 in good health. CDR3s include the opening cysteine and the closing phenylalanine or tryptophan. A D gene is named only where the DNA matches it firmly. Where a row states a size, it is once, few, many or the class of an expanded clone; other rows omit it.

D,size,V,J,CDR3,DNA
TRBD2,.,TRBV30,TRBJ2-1,CAWRASGGYNEQFF,TGTGCCTGGCGTGCTAGCGGGGGGTACAATGAGCAGTTCTTC
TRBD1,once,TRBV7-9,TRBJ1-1,CASSLGQGVNPRTEAFF,TGTGCCAGCAGCTTAGGACAGGGCGTAAACCCCCGCACTGAAGCTTTCTTT
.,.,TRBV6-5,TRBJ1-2,CASSYGTNGYTF,TGTGCCAGCAGTTATGGAACGAATGGCTACACCTTC
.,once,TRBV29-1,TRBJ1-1,CSVTRDANTEAFF,TGCAGCGTGACCCGGGACGCTAACACTGAAGCTTTCTTT
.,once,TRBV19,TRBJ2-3,CASSSVGIHTQYF,TGTGCCAGTAGTTCTGTGGGGATCCATACGCAGTATTTT
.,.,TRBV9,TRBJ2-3,CASSRRGGASTDTQYF,TGTGCCAGCAGTCGTAGAGGGGGGGCCAGCACAGATACGCAGTATTTT
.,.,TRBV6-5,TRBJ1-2,CASSHRDGANYGYTF,TGTGCCAGCAGCCACCGGGACGGTGCTAACTATGGCTACACCTTC
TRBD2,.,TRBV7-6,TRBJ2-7,CASSALAGYEQYF,TGTGCCAGCAGCGCACTAGCGGGATACGAGCAGTACTTC
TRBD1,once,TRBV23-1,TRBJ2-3,CASSHGTGVSSTDTQYF,TGCGCCAGCAGCCATGGGACAGGGGTATCGAGCACAGATACGCAGTATTTT
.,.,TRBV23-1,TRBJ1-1,CASSQIFRGAMNTEAFF,TGCGCCAGCAGTCAAATCTTCAGGGGAGCTATGAACACTGAAGCTTTCTTT
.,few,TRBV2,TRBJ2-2,CASRRTGLNTGELFF,TGTGCCAGCAGGAGAACAGGCCTGAACACCGGGGAGCTGTTTTTT
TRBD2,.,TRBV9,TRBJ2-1,CASSTLGGGALNEQFF,TGTGCCAGCAGCACCTTGGGCGGGGGGGCATTGAATGAGCAGTTCTTC
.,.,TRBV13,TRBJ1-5,CASSLGQGGNQPQHF,TGTGCCAGCAGCTTGGGGCAGGGAGGAAATCAGCCCCAGCATTTT
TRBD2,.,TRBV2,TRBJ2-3,CASVGLAGAQREDTQYF,TGTGCCAGTGTCGGCTTAGCGGGGGCTCAGAGGGAAGATACGCAGTATTTT
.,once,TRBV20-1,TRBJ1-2,CSASSGGGYTF,TGCAGTGCTAGTTCGGGGGGTGGCTACACCTTC
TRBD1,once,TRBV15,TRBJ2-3,CATSSTNRGPDTQYF,TGTGCCACCAGCAGTACTAACAGGGGGCCAGATACGCAGTATTTT
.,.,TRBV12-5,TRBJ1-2,CASGLGANYGYTF,TGTGCTAGTGGTTTGGGGGCTAACTATGGCTACACCTTC
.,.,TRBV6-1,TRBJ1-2,CASSDRGYYGYTF,TGTGCCAGCAGTGACAGGGGATACTATGGCTACACCTTC